These T cell receptor beta chains were read from a single sample in a study of T cell changes during pregnancy in multiple sclerosis. Clones were sequenced by immunoSEQ multiplex PCR, and TCRdb holds only the in-frame ones, with some missing. The sample shows fewer than 60,000 clones, around 93% of them seen only once. This sample comprised CD8+ T cells from peripheral blood mononuclear cells, obtained after pregnancy. Receptor source: a female donor with multiple sclerosis, enrolled in a pregnancy study. Each CDR3 is given with its conserved first and last residue. Each record gives: clone size, J gene, CDR3 length, D gene, V gene, CDR3 protein, CDR3 DNA. A D gene is named only where the DNA matches it firmly. Size values are once, few and many counts, or a class for expanded clones, and some rows have none.

>-|TRBJ2-7|13|-|TRBV2
CASSGGTVYEQYF
TGTGCCAGCAGTGGGGGGACTGTTTACGAGCAGTACTTC
>-|TRBJ2-7|15|-|TRBV5-4
CASSLWGRGSYEQYF
TGTGCCAGCAGCTTGTGGGGCAGGGGCTCCTACGAGCAGTACTTC
>-|TRBJ2-7|13|TRBD2|TRBV7-6
CASGAGGLYEQYF
TGTGCCAGCGGTGCGGGGGGTTTATACGAGCAGTACTTC
>-|TRBJ1-1|14|TRBD1|TRBV13
CASSRTRGTAEAFF
TGTGCCAGCAGCCGTACACGGGGGACAGCCGAAGCTTTCTTT
>once|TRBJ2-1|12|-|TRBV5-1
CASSLVADEQFF
TGCGCCAGCAGCTTGGTAGCCGATGAGCAGTTCTTC
>-|TRBJ2-7|14|-|TRBV7-7
CASSMGGGAHEQYF
TGTGCTAGCAGCATGGGTGGGGGGGCCCACGAGCAGTACTTC
>-|TRBJ1-6|15|TRBD1|TRBV27
CASSWQGAHNSPLHF
TGTGCCAGCAGTTGGCAGGGGGCTCACAATTCACCCCTCCACTTT
>-|TRBJ2-7|14|TRBD2|TRBV6-5
CASRGTGGFYEQYF
TGTGCCAGCAGAGGGACGGGAGGGTTCTACGAGCAGTACTTC
>-|TRBJ2-7|16|-|TRBV6-5
CASSYSIGHSSYEQYF
TGTGCCAGCAGTTACTCGATTGGACATTCCTCCTACGAGCAGTACTTC
>-|TRBJ2-7|14|TRBD1|TRBV27
CASRNRGAIYEQYF
TGTGCCAGCAGAAACAGGGGTGCCATCTACGAGCAGTACTTC
>-|TRBJ2-1|17|TRBD1|TRBV9
CASSVPRDRENLNEQFF
TGTGCCAGCAGCGTTCCTAGGGACAGGGAAAATCTCAATGAGCAGTTCTTC
>-|TRBJ1-5|12|-|TRBV5-6
CASSSGDQPQHF
TGTGCCAGCAGCTCGGGGGATCAGCCCCAGCATTTT
>-|TRBJ2-1|13|-|TRBV14
CASSHGVGNEQFF
TGTGCCAGCAGCCACGGTGTCGGCAATGAGCAGTTCTTC
>-|TRBJ2-5|13|-|TRBV7-9
CASSLATEETQYF
TGTGCCAGCAGCTTAGCGACAGAAGAGACCCAGTACTTC
>-|TRBJ2-1|12|-|TRBV5-6
CASSPTPGEQFF
TGTGCCAGCAGCCCCACCCCGGGGGAGCAGTTCTTC
>few|TRBJ1-1|15|-|TRBV19
CASAYRTQVTTEAFF
TGTGCCTCAGCCTATCGAACTCAGGTGACCACTGAAGCTTTCTTT
>-|TRBJ1-6|14|-|TRBV6-4
CASSEAGVNSPLHF
TGTGCCAGCAGTGAAGCAGGGGTGAATTCACCCCTCCACTTT
>-|TRBJ2-5|15|-|TRBV7-9
CASSARQAIQETQYF
TGTGCCAGCAGCGCCCGACAGGCCATACAAGAGACCCAGTACTTC
>-|TRBJ1-4|16|TRBD1|TRBV15
CATSLLQGRGGEKLFF
TGTGCCACCAGTCTCCTACAGGGGAGAGGCGGTGAAAAACTGTTTTTT
>-|TRBJ1-4|17|-|TRBV9
CASSVDPIAATNEKLFF
TGTGCCAGCAGCGTAGACCCCATCGCAGCAACTAATGAAAAACTGTTTTTT
>-|TRBJ2-7|13|-|TRBV27
CASSVGGFYEQYF
TGTGCCAGCAGTGTAGGGGGATTCTACGAGCAGTACTTC
>-|TRBJ2-1|16|TRBD2|TRBV10-3
CAISETPGTTHREQFF
TGTGCCATCAGTGAGACTCCCGGGACTACCCATCGGGAGCAGTTCTTC
>-|TRBJ1-1|14|-|TRBV10-2
CASISVEGGTEAFF
TGCGCCAGCATTTCGGTCGAGGGCGGCACTGAAGCTTTCTTT
>-|TRBJ1-2|13|-|TRBV6-1
CASEADSSYGYTF
TGTGCCAGCGAAGCGGACAGCTCTTATGGCTACACCTTC
>few|TRBJ1-2|15|TRBD1|TRBV7-2
CAILERDRGIYGYTF
TGTGCTATCCTAGAGCGGGACAGGGGCATCTATGGCTACACCTTC
>-|TRBJ1-2|15|-|TRBV5-1
CASSAGTNVNYGYTF
TGCGCCAGCAGCGCCGGGACAAACGTTAACTATGGCTACACCTTC
>once|TRBJ1-2|15|-|TRBV5-1
CASSPELREEFGYTF
TGCGCCAGCAGCCCGGAGTTGAGGGAGGAGTTTGGCTACACCTTC
>once|TRBJ1-1|16|TRBD1|TRBV7-9
CASSRPTGLVGTEAFF
TGTGCCAGCAGCCGACCGACAGGGCTGGTGGGCACTGAAGCTTTCTTT
>few|TRBJ1-2|16|TRBD1|TRBV11-2
CASSQGGQGGNYGYTF
TGTGCCAGCAGCCAAGGGGGACAGGGGGGAAACTATGGCTACACCTTC
>-|TRBJ1-1|12|-|TRBV7-6
CASSLSGDRAFF
TGTGCCAGCAGCTTATCGGGGGACCGCGCTTTCTTT
>once|TRBJ2-7|15|TRBD1|TRBV11-2
CASSFGQGLIYEQYF
TGTGCCAGCAGCTTCGGACAGGGCCTGATTTACGAGCAGTACTTC
>once|TRBJ1-5|13|-|TRBV7-8
CASSFGYNQPQHF
TGTGCCAGCAGCTTCGGGTACAATCAGCCCCAGCATTTT
>-|TRBJ2-6|16|-|TRBV7-8
CASGETWATGANVLTF
TGTGCCAGCGGTGAGACGTGGGCGACTGGGGCCAACGTCCTGACTTTC
>-|TRBJ2-3|13|-|TRBV5-1
CASLGLYTDTQYF
TGCGCCAGCCTAGGCCTTTACACAGATACGCAGTATTTT
>-|TRBJ2-1|15|-|TRBV4-1
CASSPAPASYHEQFF
TGCGCCAGCAGCCCCGCTCCGGCTAGCTACCATGAGCAGTTCTTC
>-|TRBJ1-3|15|TRBD1|TRBV27
CATGRGRGPGNTIYF
TGTGCCACCGGCCGCGGCAGGGGGCCGGGAAACACCATATATTTT
>-|TRBJ2-5|11|-|TRBV5-1
CASSFRETQYF
TGCGCCAGCAGCTTCAGGGAGACCCAGTACTTC